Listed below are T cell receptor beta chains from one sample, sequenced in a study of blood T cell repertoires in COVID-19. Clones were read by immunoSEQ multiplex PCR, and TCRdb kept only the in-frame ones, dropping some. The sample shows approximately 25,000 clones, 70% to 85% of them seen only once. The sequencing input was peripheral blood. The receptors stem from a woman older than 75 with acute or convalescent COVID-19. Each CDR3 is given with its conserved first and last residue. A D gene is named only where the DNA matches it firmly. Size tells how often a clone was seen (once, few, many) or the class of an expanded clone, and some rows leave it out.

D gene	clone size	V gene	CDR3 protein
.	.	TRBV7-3	CASSSTTGSGNTIYF
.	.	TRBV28	CASSPPASASYEQYF
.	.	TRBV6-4	CASSLTWPGANTGELFF
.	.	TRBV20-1	CSAPDNYGYTF
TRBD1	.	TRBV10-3	CAISGSGQGTSTDTQYF
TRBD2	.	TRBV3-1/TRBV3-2	CASSQVAGDYTDTQYF
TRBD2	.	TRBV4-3	CASSQLSGRGSDTQYF
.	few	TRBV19	CASKLSWGGTEAFF
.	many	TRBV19	CASSPQGPQPQHF
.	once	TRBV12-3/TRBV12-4	CASSLVGGAPQHF
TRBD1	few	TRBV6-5	CASSRTGGGYGYTF
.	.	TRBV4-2	CASSQDQTDTQYF
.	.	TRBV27	CASSKNRNHYEQYF
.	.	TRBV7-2	CASSLDQGGLFF
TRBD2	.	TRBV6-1	CASSGGAGGVTDTQYF